This T cell receptor (beta chain) came from a study of shared T cell receptors in the human thymus. In germline, CDR1 is LGHNA, CDR2 YNFKEQ. The CDR3 contains 16 residues. V lost 0 bases to trimming and J lost 4 bases, with 13 bases between them. Here immunoSEQ multiplex PCR was the method, and the copy in TCRdb shows in-frame clones only, minus some. This table has some 660,000 clones, approximately 89% appearing once. These data were also reused for a study on human thymus T cells. That work adds: Obtained as resections during corrective heart surgery, the thymus tissue was then studied.

Source material: thymocytes. The chain couples TRBV4-2 to TRBJ1-5; D perhaps matches TRBD1 (6 bases). The clonotype was recovered from a boy in the first two years of life with a congenital heart defect. The CDR3 DNA reads as TGTGCCAGCAGCCAAGACCGAGACAGGCCGAATCAGCCCCAGCATTTT. Residues: CASSQDRDRPNQPQHF.